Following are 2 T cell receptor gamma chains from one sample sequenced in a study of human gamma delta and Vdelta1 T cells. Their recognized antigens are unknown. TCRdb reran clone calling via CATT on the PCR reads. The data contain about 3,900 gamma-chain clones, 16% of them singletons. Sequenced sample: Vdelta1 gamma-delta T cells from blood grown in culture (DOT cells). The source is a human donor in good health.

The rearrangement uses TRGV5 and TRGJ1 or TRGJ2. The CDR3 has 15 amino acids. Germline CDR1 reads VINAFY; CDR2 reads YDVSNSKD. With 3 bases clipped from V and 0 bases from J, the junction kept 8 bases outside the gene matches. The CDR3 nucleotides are TGTGCCACCTGGGACGCTGCCGTGAATTATTATAAGAAACTCTTT. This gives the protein CATWDAAVNYYKKLF.

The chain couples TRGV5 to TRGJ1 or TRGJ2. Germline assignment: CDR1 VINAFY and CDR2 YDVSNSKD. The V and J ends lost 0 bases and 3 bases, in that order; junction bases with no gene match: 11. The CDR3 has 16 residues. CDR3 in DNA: TGTGCCACCTGGGACAGGCTGCTGTCGAGTTATTATAAGAAACTCTTT. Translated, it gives CATWDRLLSSYYKKLF.